Below, 2 T cell receptor beta chains from the same sample are listed, as sequenced in a study of shared clonotypes between healthy human individuals. Generated by immunoSEQ multiplex PCR, the TCRdb table keeps only in-frame clones and is missing some. The sample lists under 1,100,000 clones, 70% to 80% occurring once. The sample consisted of memory CD4+ T cells from PBMCs. Specified subset: CD45RA-negative fraction. The receptors were gathered from a man aged 18 to 35 in good health. Some clones in this sample may be carry-over from other donors' samples.

The rearrangement uses TRBV6-5 and TRBJ2-7; D is perhaps TRBD1 (6 bases). CDR3 length: 14 residues. V was shortened by 5 bases and J by 4 bases, with 15 bases between the two germline ends. CDR1 MNHEY and CDR2 SVGAGI come from the germline V gene. DNA of the CDR3: TGTGCCAGCAGTAGGACAGCGCCTTTGTACGAGCAGTACTTC. It specifies CASSRTAPLYEQYF.

The chain carries TRBV5-4 and TRBJ1-3; D gene ambiguous. The CDR3 runs to 14 residues. Germline V gene lookup returns CDR1 SGHNT and CDR2 YYREEE (reference sequence). The V end was cut by 3 bases, the J end by 0 bases, with 7 bases between. The CDR3 loop is CASSSPGSGNTIYF. DNA of the CDR3: TGTGCCAGCAGCTCACCAGGCTCTGGAAACACCATATATTTT.